This entry describes one T cell receptor (beta chain). Under the authors' procedure: Estimated nucleated cell counts came from reference gene primer amplification. Measured with immunoSEQ multiplex PCR; TCRdb has only the in-frame clones, and not every one. V, J and clone size derive from that table, while D and trimming were established from the DNA sequence. Of approximately 300,000 clones listed, 75% to 95% were seen once; the top ten hold more than 6%. The data were obtained in a study of blood T cell repertoires in COVID-19. At the level of the study: From T cells, B-cell-depleted T cells, or PBMCs came the material, which was cDNA or gDNA.

Seattle participants joined during active infection and were tracked over time. Germline V CDR1 and CDR2: MNHEY, SMNVEV (reference sequence). The CDR3 runs 14 residues. The V end lost 3 bases, the J end lost 8 bases, and 14 bases lay between the germline ends. V usage is TRBV27 and J usage is TRBJ2-1; D unclear. This TCR derives from a woman in her twenties or thirties with COVID-19, enrolled during active disease. The sample consisted of peripheral blood. The CDR3 here is CASSFQWAGDEQFF. CDR3 nucleotide sequence: TGTGCCAGCAGTTTTCAGTGGGCTGGCGATGAGCAGTTCTTC.